This TCR beta chain was documented in a study of blood T cell repertoires in COVID-19. Study in general: Samples taken during acute and convalescent COVID-19 were collected in the United States, Italy and Spain.

This clone was seen a few times. Per germline, CDR1 MDHEN and CDR2 SYDVKM. This CDR3 is 13 amino acids long. Trimming removed 6 bases from V and 1 base from J, with 10 bases in between. In the original processing: Amplification with reference gene primers provided the estimates of nucleated cell counts. The table came from immunoSEQ multiplex PCR; TCRdb's copy has only in-frame clones and leaves some out. Clone size and the V and J calls come from that table; the DNA yielded D and trimming. The sample contains 200,000 to 300,000 clones, over 70% of which appear only once. This sequence joins TRBV28 and TRBJ2-7, with a possible D match to TRBD2 (5 bases). The sequencing input was peripheral blood. This receptor was obtained from a woman aged 80 or older with acute or convalescent COVID-19. CDR3 coding DNA: TGTGCCAGCAGGGTGGACTCATCCTACGAGCAGTACTTC. Its protein product is CASRVDSSYEQYF. Filled out from reference TRBV28 and TRBJ2-7, the complete variable domain reads DVKVTQSSRYLVKRTGEKVFLECVQDMDHENMFWYRQDPGLGLRLIYFSYDVKMKEKGDIPEGYSVSREKKERFSLILESASTNQTSMYLCASRVDSSYEQYFGPGTRLTVT.